This entry is about one TCR beta chain. The entry originates in a study of T-cell reconstitution after alpha-beta-depleted transplantation in children. Germline V gene sequence: CDR1 SEHNR, CDR2 FQNEAQ (reference sequence). V was pared by 5 bases and J by 4 bases, with 7 bases of the junction left unmatched. This CDR3 is built from 14 residues. The TCRbeta library incorporated unique molecular identifiers. Each CDR3 protein is one row after TCRdb ran MiXCR on the PCR reads. This table holds about 340,000 distinct CDR3 sequences, 10% found once. The source was PBMCs from the stem cell graft donor, collected from the stem cell graft. The chain combines TRBV7-9 with TRBJ1-1; 7 bases are a match to TRBD1. The sequence was obtained from a human donor who donated a stem cell graft to a child with acute lymphoblastic leukemia. This CDR3 reads CASSRPDRSTEAFF. The CDR3 region has the DNA TGTGCCAGCAGCCGCCCGGACAGGAGCACTGAAGCTTTCTTT.